The rows below give T cell receptor beta chains drawn from one sample of a study of Ad26.COV2.S vaccination and SARS-CoV-2 variants. Method: immunoSEQ multiplex PCR; TCRdb's copy keeps in-frame clones and lacks some. The sample shows about 400,000 clones, about 80% of them seen only once. The sample consisted of peripheral blood, taken in a trial of Ad26.COV2.S vaccine versus placebo. These receptors were collected from a person between 18 and 65 years old who received the Ad26.COV2.S COVID-19 vaccine or a placebo. The conserved cysteine and the conserved F or W are not part of the CDR3 here.

V	J	CDR3
TRBV23-1	TRBJ1-2	ASSHLSGVGYGYT
TRBV5-1	TRBJ1-3	ASSLQGTDSGNTIY
TRBV11-2	TRBJ2-7	ASSQHLGGDEQY
TRBV4-2	TRBJ2-2	ASGGTSRTGELF
TRBV24-1	TRBJ2-1	ATSDLWTGNEQF
TRBV6-6	TRBJ1-2	ASSFSGQGHYGYT
TRBV19	TRBJ1-2	ASSWEGYGYT
TRBV4-2	TRBJ1-4	ASSQEGGTANEKLF
TRBV27	TRBJ1-1	ASSARGASGAF
TRBV6-5	TRBJ2-3	ASSQEGRTQY
TRBV29-1	TRBJ1-2	SVEDLWDRVSGT
TRBV5-1	TRBJ2-7	ASSLYGTSQLYEQY
TRBV30	TRBJ2-3	AWSPSGSSTDTQY
TRBV9	TRBJ1-2	ASSAGGQGANYGYT
TRBV9	TRBJ1-3	ASSVEGGRGNTIY
TRBV5-6	TRBJ1-6	ASSFDSNSPLH
TRBV3-1/TRBV3-2	TRBJ2-4	ASSPERALAKNIQY
TRBV29-1	TRBJ2-7	SVLPSGRVGEQY
TRBV30	TRBJ1-2	AWNYRGPGGYT
TRBV4-1	TRBJ2-7	ASSRRRGDSYEQY
TRBV7-9	TRBJ1-1	ASSLGSGTEAF
TRBV10-1	TRBJ2-1	ASSEALPHHEQF
TRBV9	TRBJ2-3	ASSVGKGLSSTDTQY
TRBV14	TRBJ2-7	ASSQDRITYEQY
TRBV6-2/TRBV6-3	TRBJ2-7	ASSSLGTVSQRY
TRBV7-2	TRBJ2-1	ASSSDRGSEQF
TRBV7-9	TRBJ1-6	ASSRIEDYNSPLH
TRBV6-2/TRBV6-3	TRBJ1-5	ASSPGIVGNQPQH
TRBV7-9	TRBJ2-1	ASSSLAGSYNEQF
TRBV7-6	TRBJ2-1	ASSPGLAGGTEQF
TRBV12-3/TRBV12-4	TRBJ1-2	ASSLSHWYGYT
TRBV9	TRBJ2-7	ASSETPSGSYEQY
TRBV29-1	TRBJ1-2	SVEVGRGNYGYT
TRBV4-1	TRBJ1-1	ASSQGTGVDEAF
TRBV29-1	TRBJ1-2	SVGGGLGYGYT
TRBV25-1	TRBJ2-5	ASSRAGVAQGTQY
TRBV5-1	TRBJ2-3	ASNYRGTRSSTDTQY
TRBV30	TRBJ2-1	AWTIRQLAGDGGEQF
TRBV9	TRBJ2-2	ASSVAQREFNTGELF
TRBV15	TRBJ2-3	ATSRGASAGGTTDTQY
TRBV7-2	TRBJ2-3	ASSLATGGDTQY
TRBV19	TRBJ2-3	ASSVRDRGRLTDTQY
TRBV4-1	TRBJ2-1	ASSPGASGSYYNEQF
TRBV6-4	TRBJ1-2	ASSGQPGQNYGYT
TRBV18	TRBJ2-1	ASSPQGNEQF
TRBV6-5	TRBJ2-7	ATSGKVAHEQY